This T cell receptor beta chain emerged from a study of control samples from healthy donors and cancer patients. The V end was cut by 6 bases, the J end by 3 bases, with 12 bases between. The CDR3 is 14 residues long. Germline V gene lookup returns CDR1 SNHLY and CDR2 FYNNEI. Method: immunoSEQ multiplex PCR; TCRdb's copy keeps in-frame clones and lacks some. The sample consists of some 150,000 clones, more than 80% of them appearing once. This sequence was found in a man younger than 35 in good health. This chain links TRBV2 with TRBJ1-5, with D perhaps TRBD1 (6 bases). The material sequenced was blood. DNA for the CDR3: TGTGCCAGCAGGGAGGACAGAAACAATCAGCCCCAGCATTTT. This codes for CASREDRNNQPQHF.